This T cell receptor (beta chain) stems from a study of sequential checkpoint blockade in melanoma. This clone was seen only a few times. Germline V lookup: CDR1 LNHDA, CDR2 SQIVND (reference sequence). The CDR3 spans 14 residues. V lost 1 base and J 0 bases, leaving 7 bases between the germline ends. Treatment specified: randomized to nivolumab then ipilimumab (arm A) or the reverse (arm B). No patient had prior DNA-damaging chemotherapy. Sorted cells were live CD3+CD8+, lacking CD19 and CD56, from PBMCs. Produced via immunoSEQ multiplex PCR; TCRdb's table is partial and in-frame only. The sample holds several thousand clones; over 45% are singletons and the top ten take around 9%.

The J gene is TRBJ2-7, the V gene TRBV19; a possible D gene is TRBD2 (5 bases). The sequencing used CD8+ T cells sorted from blood (inferred from file names), collected from a patient given nivolumab and ipilimumab in sequence. The source of this sequence is a human donor with melanoma. CDR3 nucleotide sequence: TGTGCCAGTAGTATAGGCGGGTACTCCTACGAGCAGTACTTC. Translating it yields CASSIGGYSYEQYF.